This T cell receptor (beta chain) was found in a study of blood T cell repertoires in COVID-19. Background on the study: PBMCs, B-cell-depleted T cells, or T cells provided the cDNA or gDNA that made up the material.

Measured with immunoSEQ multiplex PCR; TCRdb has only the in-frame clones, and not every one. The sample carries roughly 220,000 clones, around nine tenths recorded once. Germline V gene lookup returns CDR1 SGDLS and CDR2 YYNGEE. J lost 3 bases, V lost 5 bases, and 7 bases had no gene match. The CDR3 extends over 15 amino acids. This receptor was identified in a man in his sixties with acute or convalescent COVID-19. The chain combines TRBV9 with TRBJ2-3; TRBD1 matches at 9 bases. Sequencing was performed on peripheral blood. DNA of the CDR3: TGTGCCAGCAGACTGGGACAGGGAGGAACAGATACGCAGTATTTT. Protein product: CASRLGQGGTDTQYF.